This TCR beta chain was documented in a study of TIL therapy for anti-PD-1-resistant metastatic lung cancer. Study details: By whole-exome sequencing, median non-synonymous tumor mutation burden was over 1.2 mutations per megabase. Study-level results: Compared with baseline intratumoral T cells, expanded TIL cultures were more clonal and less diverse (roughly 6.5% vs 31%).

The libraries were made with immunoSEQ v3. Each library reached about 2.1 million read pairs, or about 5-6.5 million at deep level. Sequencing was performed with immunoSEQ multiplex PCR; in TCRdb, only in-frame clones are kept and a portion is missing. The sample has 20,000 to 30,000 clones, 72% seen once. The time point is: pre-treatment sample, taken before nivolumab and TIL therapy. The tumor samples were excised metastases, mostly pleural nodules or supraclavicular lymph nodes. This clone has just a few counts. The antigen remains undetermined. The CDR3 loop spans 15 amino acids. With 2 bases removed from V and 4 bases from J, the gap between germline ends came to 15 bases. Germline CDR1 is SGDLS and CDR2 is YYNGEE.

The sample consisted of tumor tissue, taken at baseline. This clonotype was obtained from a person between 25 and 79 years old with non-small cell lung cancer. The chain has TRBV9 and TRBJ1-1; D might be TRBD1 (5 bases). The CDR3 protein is CASSVTDSLGTEAFF. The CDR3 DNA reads TGTGCCAGCAGCGTCACAGACAGTTTGGGCACTGAAGCTTTCTTT.